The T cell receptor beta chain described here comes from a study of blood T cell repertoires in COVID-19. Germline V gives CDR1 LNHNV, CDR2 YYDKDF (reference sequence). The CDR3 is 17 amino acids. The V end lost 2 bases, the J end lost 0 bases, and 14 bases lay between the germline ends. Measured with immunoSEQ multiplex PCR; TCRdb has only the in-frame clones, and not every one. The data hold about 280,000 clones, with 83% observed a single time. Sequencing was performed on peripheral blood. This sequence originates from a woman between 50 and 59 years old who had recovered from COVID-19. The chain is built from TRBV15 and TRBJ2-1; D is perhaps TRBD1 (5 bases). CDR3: CATSRFTGLSSYNEQFF. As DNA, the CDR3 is TGTGCCACCAGCAGATTCACAGGCTTGAGCTCCTACAATGAGCAGTTCTTC.